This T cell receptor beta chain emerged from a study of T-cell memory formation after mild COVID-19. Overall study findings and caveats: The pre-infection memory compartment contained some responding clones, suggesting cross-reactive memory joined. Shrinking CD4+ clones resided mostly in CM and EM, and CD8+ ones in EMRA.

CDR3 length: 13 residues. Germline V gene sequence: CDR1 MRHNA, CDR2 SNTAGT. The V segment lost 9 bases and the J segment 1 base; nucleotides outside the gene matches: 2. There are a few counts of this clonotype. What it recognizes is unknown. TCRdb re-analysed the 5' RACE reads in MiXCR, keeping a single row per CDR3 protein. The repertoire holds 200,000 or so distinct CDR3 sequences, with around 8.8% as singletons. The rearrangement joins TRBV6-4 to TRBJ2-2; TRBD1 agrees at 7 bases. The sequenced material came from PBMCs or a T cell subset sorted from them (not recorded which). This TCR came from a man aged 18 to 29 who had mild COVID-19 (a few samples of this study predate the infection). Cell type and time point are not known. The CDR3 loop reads CASGDRNTGELFF. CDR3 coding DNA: TGTGCCAGTGGGGACAGGAACACCGGGGAGCTGTTTTTT.